The 26 T cell receptor beta chains given below trace back to one sample, sequenced in a study of control samples from healthy donors and cancer patients. The repertoire was sequenced with immunoSEQ multiplex PCR; TCRdb's copy has only in-frame clones and lacks some. The data hold 150,000 to 160,000 clones, with nearly 95% observed a single time. The sequencing sample was made of blood. The receptors were sampled from a man in his forties or fifties in good health.

The V gene is TRBV10-1, the J gene TRBJ1-2, with a weak D call TRBD1 (6 bases). Germline V lookup: CDR1 WNHNN, CDR2 SYGVQD (reference sequence). The CDR3 totals 13 residues. V gave up 5 bases and J gave up 8 bases, with 15 bases separating them. The chain's CDR3 is CASSPDRGRGYTF. The CDR3 bases are TGCGCCAGCAGTCCGGACAGAGGACGCGGCTACACCTTC.

The chain's CDR3 is CASSPEGETQYF. CDR3 bases: TGTGCCAGCAGCCCCGAGGGGGAGACCCAGTACTTC. The J gene is TRBJ2-5, the V gene TRBV6-5, with D perhaps assigned TRBD1 or TRBD2 (5 bases each). V was trimmed by 6 bases and J by 5 bases, leaving 10 bases between them. Germline V gene data show CDR1 as MNHEY and CDR2 as SVGAGI. The CDR3 runs 12 residues.

This chain connects TRBV6-5 to TRBJ2-3, with a possible D match to TRBD2 (5 bases). Germline V gene data show CDR1 as MNHEY and CDR2 as SVGAGI. Trimming pared 7 bases from V and 6 bases from J, leaving 11 bases between. This CDR3 contains 12 residues. The CDR3 protein is CASILARDTQYF. DNA for the CDR3: TGTGCCAGCATCCTAGCAAGGGATACGCAGTATTTT.

The chain couples TRBV5-1 to TRBJ2-3; 11 bases fit TRBD2. The germline V gene has CDR1 SGHRS and CDR2 YFSETQ. Trimming cost V 0 bases and J 6 bases; bases outside gene matches: 9. The CDR3 is 17 amino acids. CDR3 sequence: CASSLDTSGRILDTQYF. CDR3 bases: TGCGCCAGCAGCTTGGACACTAGCGGGAGAATACTGGATACGCAGTATTTT.

The chain joins TRBV5-1 to TRBJ1-3, with 10 bases aligning to TRBD1. The CDR3 runs 16 residues. Trimming cost V 1 base and J 9 bases; bases outside gene matches: 10. In germline, CDR1 is SGHRS, CDR2 YFSETQ. The CDR3 reads CASSLPTGTGVSTIYF. The CDR3 region has the DNA TGCGCCAGCAGCTTGCCCACCGGGACAGGGGTTAGCACCATATATTTT.

The genes are TRBV14 and TRBJ2-4; D is possibly TRBD1 (8 bases). The CDR3 extends over 20 amino acids. Trimming stripped 1 base from V and 0 bases from J, with 22 bases between. Germline V lookup: CDR1 SGHDN, CDR2 FVKESK. CDR3 region: CASSQGVRGRGGIAKNIQYF. The CDR3 coding sequence is TGTGCCAGCAGCCAAGGAGTCAGGGGGCGCGGGGGAATAGCCAAAAACATTCAGTACTTC.

This clone was counted once. This chain uses TRBV5-1 with TRBJ2-1, with D perhaps being TRBD1 or TRBD2 (5 bases each). V dropped 4 bases and J dropped 3 bases, with 11 bases sitting between them. From germline, CDR1 is SGHRS and CDR2 YFSETQ. The CDR3 is 14 amino acids. The CDR3 nucleotides read TGCGCCAGCAGCCAACAGGAGGTCTACAATGAGCAGTTCTTC. It encodes CASSQQEVYNEQFF. The complete variable domain, with remaining parts taken from reference TRBV5-1 and TRBJ2-1, reads KAGVTQTPRYLIKTRGQQVTLSCSPISGHRSVSWYQQTPGQGLQFLFEYFSETQRNKGNFPGRFSGRQFSNSRSEMNVSTLELGDSALYLCASSQQEVYNEQFFGPGTRLTVL.

The chain employs TRBV5-1 and TRBJ2-5; 11 positions agree with TRBD1. V gave up 2 bases and J gave up 5 bases; unmatched junction bases: 8. From germline, CDR1 is SGHRS and CDR2 YFSETQ. There are 16 residues in the CDR3. CDR3 coding DNA: TGCGCCAGCAGCTTACAGGACAGGGGGCGCGGGGAGACCCAGTACTTC. It translates to CASSLQDRGRGETQYF.

The chain combines TRBV7-2 with TRBJ2-1, with a possible D match to TRBD2 (6 bases). The V and J ends lost 2 bases and 5 bases respectively, with 10 bases between them. The CDR3 is 14 amino acids. CDR1 and CDR2 from the germline V gene are SGHTA and FQGNSA. This CDR3 reads CASSLRTTHNEQFF. CDR3 nucleotides: TGTGCCAGCAGCTTAAGGACTACCCACAATGAGCAGTTCTTC.

This chain links TRBV6-5 with TRBJ1-5; D gene uncertain. The germline CDR1 and CDR2 sequences are MNHEY and SVGAGI. The CDR3 is 13 amino acids. V lost 7 bases, J lost 5 bases, and 12 bases lay in between. The CDR3: CASTNGWDQPQHF. The CDR3 nucleotides are TGTGCCAGCACCAACGGTTGGGATCAGCCCCAGCATTTT.

This chain links TRBV2 with TRBJ2-2, with 7 bases that match TRBD1. This CDR3 contains 15 residues. J gave up 6 bases and V 6 bases, and 10 bases lay outside the gene matches. Germline V gene sequence: CDR1 SNHLY, CDR2 FYNNEI. The CDR3 DNA sequence: TGTGCCAGCAGCGACCCTGGGACAGTCGCCGGGGAGCTGTTTTTT. Translation gives CASSDPGTVAGELFF.

This chain uses TRBV6-5 with TRBJ2-1, with D unresolved. Trimming removed 5 bases from V and 0 bases from J, with 11 bases in between. Looked up from germline, CDR1 is MNHEY and CDR2 is SVGAGI. The CDR3 covers 15 residues. CDR3 loop: CASSLDWGSYNEQFF. DNA of the CDR3: TGTGCCAGCAGTCTAGACTGGGGCTCCTACAATGAGCAGTTCTTC.

V usage is TRBV28 and J usage is TRBJ1-5; D is unclear. The V gene's germline CDR1 is MDHEN and CDR2 SYDVKM. The V end was cut by 4 bases, the J end by 3 bases, with 10 bases between. The CDR3 is 14 residues long. Written as DNA, the CDR3 is TGTGCCAGCAGTTCTGGACGGAACAATCAGCCCCAGCATTTT. Protein product: CASSSGRNNQPQHF. The variable domain in full, completed from reference TRBV28 and TRBJ1-5, reads DVKVTQSSRYLVKRTGEKVFLECVQDMDHENMFWYRQDPGLGLRLIYFSYDVKMKEKGDIPEGYSVSREKKERFSLILESASTNQTSMYLCASSSGRNNQPQHFGDGTRLSIL.

This clone came up once. The chain is built from TRBV11-2 and TRBJ2-5, with 7 bases fitting TRBD1. Per germline, CDR1 SGHAT and CDR2 FQNNGV. The V and J ends lost 3 bases and 2 bases, in that order; junction bases with no gene match: 6. The CDR3 extends over 15 amino acids. The CDR3 reads CASSFSPTGQETQYF. As DNA, the CDR3 is TGTGCCAGCAGCTTCTCTCCGACAGGGCAAGAGACCCAGTACTTC.

The chain employs TRBV11-2 and TRBJ1-1; tentatively, D is TRBD1 (6 bases). The V end lost 5 bases, the J end lost 6 bases, and 16 bases lay between the germline ends. The CDR3 runs 14 residues. Looked up from germline, CDR1 is SGHAT and CDR2 is FQNNGV. CDR3 nucleotides: TGTGCCAGCAGCCCCGGAGGGGGTACCGCTGAAGCTTTCTTT. Residues: CASSPGGGTAEAFF.

Regarding this clone: Other nucleotide sequences in the sample specify the same CDR3. The J gene is TRBJ1-5, the V gene TRBV28; D remains ambiguous. V was trimmed by 7 bases and J by 4 bases, leaving 8 bases between them. Germline V CDR1 and CDR2: MDHEN, SYDVKM. The CDR3 extends over 12 amino acids. The CDR3 is CASTLPNQPQHF. CDR3 nucleotide sequence: TGTGCCAGCACTCTCCCGAATCAGCCCCAGCATTTT.

The chain combines TRBV5-1 with TRBJ2-3; D gene ambiguous. Germline assignment: CDR1 SGHRS and CDR2 YFSETQ. The CDR3 contains 15 residues. Trimming removed 1 base from V and 0 bases from J, with 9 bases in between. This CDR3 reads CASSLKGPSTDTQYF. DNA of the CDR3: TGCGCCAGCAGCTTGAAGGGCCCTAGCACAGATACGCAGTATTTT.

The chain employs TRBV27 and TRBJ1-4; possibly TRBD1 for D (5 bases). This CDR3 comprises 13 residues. The germline V gene encodes CDR1 MNHEY and CDR2 SMNVEV (reference sequence). Between the trimmed V and J ends, which lost 7 bases and 5 bases, there was a span of 11 bases. CDR3 loop: CASKGTGNEKLFF. CDR3 DNA sequence: TGTGCCAGCAAAGGGACGGGGAATGAAAAACTGTTTTTT.

V gene TRBV6-1 combines with J gene TRBJ1-1, with D uncertain. The length of the CDR3 is 13 residues. The germline V gene encodes CDR1 MNHNS and CDR2 SASEGT. Trimming took off 2 bases at V and 10 bases at J, with 14 bases between the two ends. The chain's CDR3 is CASSEIIGSTAFF. The CDR3 DNA reads as TGTGCCAGCAGTGAAATCATAGGCTCGACAGCTTTCTTT.

The V and J genes are TRBV28 and TRBJ1-3; D not certain. The germline CDR1 and CDR2 sequences are MDHEN and SYDVKM. V was shortened by 8 bases and J by 0 bases, with 11 bases between the two germline ends. The CDR3 is 14 amino acids. The CDR3 loop is CASWTRYSGNTIYF. In DNA form, the CDR3 reads TGTGCCAGCTGGACGCGCTACTCTGGAAACACCATATATTTT.

CDR3 DNA: TGCGCCAGCAGCTCCCCCGGGACTAGCGGGAGGACGTCCTACGAGCAGTACTTC. Translating gives CASSSPGTSGRTSYEQYF. The chain links TRBV5-1 to TRBJ2-7, with TRBD2 identical over 15 bases. CDR3 length equals 18 residues. The germline gives CDR1 SGHRS, CDR2 YFSETQ. Trimming took 3 bases from V and 1 from J; bases not matched to a gene: 8. The variable domain in full, with the rest retrieved from reference TRBV5-1 and TRBJ2-7, is KAGVTQTPRYLIKTRGQQVTLSCSPISGHRSVSWYQQTPGQGLQFLFEYFSETQRNKGNFPGRFSGRQFSNSRSEMNVSTLELGDSALYLCASSSPGTSGRTSYEQYFGPGTRLTVT.

The CDR3 DNA follows: TGCGCCAGCAGCTTGGAGGGGGAATACAATGAGCAGTTCTTC. Translating it yields CASSLEGEYNEQFF. The genes are TRBV5-1 and TRBJ2-1; tentatively, D is TRBD1 (6 bases). CDR3 length: 14 amino acids. V lost 0 bases, J lost 4 bases, and 8 bases lay in between. Germline loops: CDR1 SGHRS, CDR2 YFSETQ.

The CDR3 sequence: CASSKGQLNYGYTF. CDR3 bases: TGTGCCAGCTCTAAGGGACAGCTGAACTATGGCTACACCTTC. The gene calls are TRBV18 and TRBJ1-2; 7 bases are shared with TRBD1. This CDR3 spans 14 amino acids. With 6 bases clipped from V and 2 bases from J, the junction kept 6 bases outside the gene matches. CDR1 KGHSH and CDR2 LQKENI come from the germline V gene.

This clone has just a few counts. This chain joins TRBV20-1 and TRBJ2-5; D ambiguous. This CDR3 region has 11 residues. Trimming took off 1 base at V and 3 bases at J, with 3 bases between the two ends. The germline gives CDR1 DFQATT, CDR2 SNEGSKA (reference sequence). The CDR3 DNA sequence: TGCAGTGCTAGAGTCGAAGAGACCCAGTACTTC. It specifies CSARVEETQYF.

The rearrangement links TRBV27 to TRBJ1-1, with 10 bases fitting TRBD1. The CDR3 has 18 residues. J gave up 4 bases and V 7 bases, and 18 bases lay outside the gene matches. CDR1 and CDR2 (germline): MNHEY, SMNVEV (reference sequence). The CDR3 protein is CASKPLRGQGLGVTEAFF. The DNA for the CDR3 is TGTGCCAGCAAACCTCTGAGGGGACAGGGGTTGGGGGTCACTGAAGCTTTCTTT.

This chain uses TRBV19 with TRBJ1-2; 8 bases are a match to TRBD1. The CDR3 loop spans 16 amino acids. Trimming took 7 bases from V and 0 from J; bases not matched to a gene: 10. Germline CDR1 and CDR2: LNHDA and SQIVND (reference sequence). Here the CDR3 reads CASTPRRQGPNYGYTF. CDR3 coding DNA: TGTGCCAGTACCCCTAGAAGACAGGGGCCTAACTATGGCTACACCTTC.